The present T cell receptor (beta chain) was sequenced within a study of blood T cell repertoires in COVID-19. In the study overall: Material from acute and convalescent COVID-19 was sourced from the United States, Italy and Spain.

Using immunoSEQ multiplex PCR, the repertoire was profiled, and TCRdb retains in-frame clones only, with some absent. The table includes around 140,000 clones, 88% detected once. The length of the CDR3 is 15 residues. The germline V and J ends were trimmed by 5 bases and 7 bases, with 18 bases remaining between them. From germline, CDR1 is SEHNR and CDR2 FQNEAQ (reference sequence). The V and J genes are TRBV7-9 and TRBJ2-1, with D tentatively TRBD2 (6 bases). This TCR derives from a woman aged 50 to 65 with acute or convalescent COVID-19. Sequenced: peripheral blood. Written as DNA, the CDR3 is TGTGCCAGCAGCCCACGCGGCGGGAAAAGAAATGAGCAGTTCTTC. This gives the protein CASSPRGGKRNEQFF.